The 17 T cell receptor beta chains in this list originate from one sample, sequenced in a study of OX40 agonist ivuxolimab in advanced cancers. Method: immunoSEQ multiplex PCR; TCRdb's copy keeps in-frame clones and lacks some. The sample consists of roughly 50,000 clones, around 83% of them appearing once. Sequencing was performed on CD4+ or CD8+ T cells sorted from blood, taken in a trial of the OX40 agonist ivuxolimab. The receptors were gathered from an adult with an advanced solid tumor such as melanoma, head and neck, liver or kidney cancer.

This clone appeared a single time. One junction end does not reproduce the germline sequence, and a read error may be involved. CDR3 in DNA: TGTGCCGGCAGGTCTCAGGGGACTGCAACTAATGAAAAACTGTTTTTT. It yields the protein CAGRSQGTATNEKLFF. The V call is TRBV25-1, the J call TRBJ1-4, with TRBD1 as a possible D gene (6 bases). CDR1 MGHDK and CDR2 SYGVNS come from the germline V gene. This CDR3 has 16 amino acids.

The chain joins TRBV27 to TRBJ1-2, with TRBD1 matching over 7 bases. Trimming took 6 bases from V and 4 from J; bases not matched to a gene: 11. The CDR3 spans 15 residues. Germline V gives CDR1 MNHEY, CDR2 SMNVEV (reference sequence). CDR3 protein: CASRAPGDRAYGYTF. The CDR3 DNA sequence: TGTGCCAGCAGGGCCCCCGGAGACAGGGCCTATGGCTACACCTTC.

This chain uses TRBV2 with TRBJ1-4; D is uncertain. Germline V CDR1 and CDR2: SNHLY, FYNNEI. This CDR3 is built from 13 residues. V dropped 6 bases and J dropped 8 bases, with 13 bases sitting between them. CDR3 residues: CASRYVTGEKLFF. The CDR3 nucleotides read TGTGCCAGCAGATATGTGACTGGGGAAAAACTGTTTTTT.

This sequence joins TRBV10-3 and TRBJ2-7; D ambiguous. Germline V gene sequence: CDR1 ENHRY, CDR2 SYGVKD. The V end lost 2 bases, the J end lost 4 bases, and 6 bases lay between the germline ends. The CDR3 extends over 12 amino acids. The CDR3 reads CAISEGKYEQYF. The CDR3, as DNA: TGTGCCATCAGTGAGGGGAAGTACGAGCAGTACTTC.

The V call is TRBV14, the J call TRBJ1-1, with unresolved D. CDR3 length: 13 residues. Trimming removed 6 bases at V and 6 bases at J, with 14 bases between. The germline gives CDR1 SGHDN, CDR2 FVKESK. CDR3 coding DNA: TGTGCCAGCAGTGCATATAGGGTCTCTGAAGCTTTCTTT. Translated: CASSAYRVSEAFF. Based on the CDR3 plus reference TRBV14 and TRBJ1-1, the full variable domain is EAGVTQFPSHSVIEKGQTVTLRCDPISGHDNLYWYRRVMGKEIKFLLHFVKESKQDESGMPNNRFLAERTGGTYSTLKVQPAELEDSGVYFCASSAYRVSEAFFGQGTRLTVV.

V gene TRBV2 combines with J gene TRBJ2-3; D possibly corresponds to TRBD2 (5 bases). The CDR3 consists of 14 residues. Germline V gives CDR1 SNHLY, CDR2 FYNNEI. V lost 7 bases, J lost 3 bases, and 14 bases lay in between. The CDR3 bases are TGTGCCAGCATCCGACGGGTAGCGACAGATACGCAGTATTTT. It codes for CASIRRVATDTQYF.

The chain uses TRBV15 and TRBJ1-5; D ambiguous. This CDR3 has 16 residues. Per germline, CDR1 LNHNV and CDR2 YYDKDF (reference sequence). Between the trimmed V and J ends, which lost 3 bases and 0 bases, there was a span of 12 bases. The chain's CDR3 is CATSSGPDYSNQPQHF. The CDR3 region has the DNA TGTGCCACCAGCAGTGGGCCGGATTATAGCAATCAGCCCCAGCATTTT.

This sequence joins TRBV19 and TRBJ1-5, with TRBD1 matching over 10 bases. From germline, CDR1 is LNHDA and CDR2 SQIVND (reference sequence). The CDR3 length is 18 residues. The V and J ends lost 6 bases and 6 bases, in that order; junction bases with no gene match: 17. The CDR3 loop reads CASSPRGRDRGRGQPQHF. The DNA of the CDR3 is TGTGCCAGTAGCCCTAGAGGCCGGGACAGGGGACGAGGTCAGCCCCAGCATTTT. The variable domain in full, with the rest retrieved from reference TRBV19 and TRBJ1-5, is DGGITQSPKYLFRKEGQNVTLSCEQNLNHDAMYWYRQDPGQGLRLIYYSQIVNDFQKGDIAEGYSVSREKKESFPLTVTSAQKNPTAFYLCASSPRGRDRGRGQPQHFGDGTRLSIL.

This chain links TRBV10-3 with TRBJ2-1; 9 bases align to TRBD2. The CDR3 has 16 amino acids. CDR1 is ENHRY, CDR2 SYGVKD, per germline. J gave up 6 bases and V 3 bases, and 9 bases lay outside the gene matches. The CDR3 region has the DNA TGTGCCATCAGTGAAGCCGCGGGGGGGCGGGGCAATGAGCAGTTCTTC. Residues: CAISEAAGGRGNEQFF.

CDR3: CASSESTIKAGGPSEQFF. CDR3 in DNA: TGCGCCAGCAGTGAGTCGACTATCAAAGCGGGGGGGCCAAGTGAGCAGTTCTTC. V and J are TRBV10-2 and TRBJ2-1, with 10 bases that match TRBD2. V shed 0 bases, J shed 9 bases, and the junction held 14 bases outside the gene matches. Germline loops: CDR1 WSHSY, CDR2 SAAADI. The CDR3 covers 18 residues.

The rearrangement joins TRBV14 to TRBJ1-2; no clear D. Germline assignment: CDR1 SGHDN and CDR2 FVKESK. V was pared by 0 bases and J by 4 bases, with 12 bases between. This CDR3 has 15 amino acids. CDR3 region: CASSQDRAGIYGYTF. The CDR3 DNA sequence: TGTGCCAGCAGCCAAGATCGGGCAGGCATCTATGGCTACACCTTC.

The CDR3 reads CASSQGTGGYTIYF. The CDR3 nucleotides read TGCGCCAGCAGCCAAGGGACAGGGGGATACACCATATATTTT. The gene calls are TRBV4-1 and TRBJ1-3, with 10 bases lining up with TRBD1. The CDR3 has 14 amino acids. The germline CDR1 and CDR2 sequences are MGHRA and YSYEKL. V lost 1 base and J lost 8; bases outside the gene matches: 2.

CDR3 sequence: CASSETRVLNTGELFF. In DNA, the CDR3 is TGTGCCAGCAGTGAAACTAGGGTGCTGAACACCGGGGAGCTGTTTTTT. The chain carries TRBV6-1 and TRBJ2-2; D perhaps matches TRBD2 (5 bases). V was trimmed by 2 bases and J by 1 base, leaving 11 bases between them. Per germline, CDR1 MNHNS and CDR2 SASEGT. This CDR3 is 16 amino acids long.

The chain joins TRBV7-9 to TRBJ1-2, with D possibly matching TRBD1 (5 bases). Germline V lookup: CDR1 SEHNR, CDR2 FQNEAQ (reference sequence). V was shortened by 6 bases and J by 4 bases, with 15 bases between the two germline ends. This CDR3 region has 14 residues. The CDR3, as DNA: TGTGCCAGCAGTCCACTCAGGGCGGGCTATGGCTACACCTTC. Its translation: CASSPLRAGYGYTF.

J is TRBJ1-2 and V is TRBV27; possibly TRBD1 for D (6 bases). The CDR3 covers 15 residues. Germline values: CDR1 MNHEY, CDR2 SMNVEV (reference sequence). Between the trimmed V and J ends, which lost 8 bases and 6 bases, there was a span of 22 bases. CDR3: CASSRGIPKGDGYTF. The CDR3 coding sequence is TGTGCCAGCTCTAGGGGAATCCCCAAGGGGGATGGCTACACCTTC.

This chain links TRBV5-1 with TRBJ1-5, with unresolved D. Trimming removed 0 bases from V and 9 bases from J, with 16 bases in between. The CDR3 length is 15 residues. CDR1 SGHRS and CDR2 YFSETQ come from the germline V gene. DNA for the CDR3: TGCGCCAGCAGCTTGGACAGCGGCGGAGTAGGGCCCCAGCATTTT. Translated: CASSLDSGGVGPQHF.

This sequence joins TRBV18 and TRBJ1-5; no clear D. This CDR3 comprises 15 residues. V lost 0 bases and J lost 2, with 8 bases in between. Germline CDR1 and CDR2: KGHSH and LQKENI. The CDR3 sequence: CASSPPPEGNQPQHF. As DNA, the CDR3 is TGTGCCAGCTCACCACCGCCGGAGGGCAATCAGCCCCAGCATTTT.